What follows are 20 T cell receptor beta chains derived from one specimen sequenced in a study of T-cell memory formation after mild COVID-19. One entry per CDR3 protein, called by TCRdb with MiXCR from the 5' RACE reads. The data contain about 560,000 distinct CDR3 sequences, roughly a sixth of them singletons. The material sequenced was PBMCs or a T cell subset sorted from them (not recorded which). These receptors were obtained from an adult woman who had mild COVID-19 (a few samples of this study predate the infection). Cell type and time point are not known.

A few counts support this clonotype. The germline gene is not matched at one end of the junction; a read error may be the cause. The chain carries TRBV5-6 and TRBJ2-1, with 12 bases that match TRBD2. Germline values: CDR1 SGHDT, CDR2 YYEEEE. This CDR3 region has 15 residues. CDR3 residues: CASRSGQSTSGSSIF. CDR3 nucleotide sequence: TGTGCCAGCAGGTCGGGACAGTCGACTAGCGGGAGCTCGATCTTC.

This clonotype was seen only a few times. This sequence joins TRBV6-6 and TRBJ2-7, with D tentatively TRBD1 (6 bases). Trimming removed 4 bases at V and 3 bases at J, with 13 bases between. Germline loops: CDR1 MNHNY, CDR2 SVGAGI (reference sequence). The CDR3 is 14 amino acids. The CDR3 DNA reads as TGTGCCAGCAGTTTTACCTCAGGGGTCTACGAGCAGTACTTC. Protein: CASSFTSGVYEQYF.

This clonotype was observed a handful of times. The V gene is TRBV15, the J gene TRBJ2-2; perhaps D is TRBD1 or TRBD2 (5 bases each). The length of the CDR3 is 16 residues. Germline CDR1 and CDR2: LNHNV and YYDKDF (reference sequence). V gave up 5 bases and J gave up 4 bases, with 17 bases separating them. CDR3 sequence (DNA): TGTGCCACCAGCGAACTAGGGCCTGGGGGCACCGGGGAGCTGTTTTTT. Protein product: CATSELGPGGTGELFF.

The rearrangement joins TRBV20-1 to TRBJ2-5; TRBD2 matches 9 bases. Germline V gene lookup returns CDR1 DFQATT and CDR2 SNEGSKA (reference sequence). After removal of 4 bases from V and 5 bases from J, the junction contained 2 bases not matched to a gene. The CDR3 totals 12 residues. The CDR3 DNA reads TGCAGTGCTATGAGCGGGAGGGAGACCCAGTACTTC. This translates into CSAMSGRETQYF.

The V and J genes are TRBV20-1 and TRBJ2-7, with TRBD2 matching 8 bases. This CDR3 is built from 13 residues. The V gene end was trimmed by 7 bases and the J gene end by 4 bases; junction bases not matched to a gene: 9. Germline loops: CDR1 DFQATT, CDR2 SNEGSKA (reference sequence). The CDR3 DNA is TGCAGTGTCACGGGGCTAGCGGGTTACGAGCAGTACTTC. Residues: CSVTGLAGYEQYF.

In its sample, this clonotype was seen many times. The CDR3 DNA reads TGTGCCAGCAGCGTAGCTTCGGGGCGCGGGGAGCTGTTTTTT. Encoded protein: CASSVASGRGELFF. The chain has TRBV9 and TRBJ2-2; D could derive from TRBD1 or TRBD2 (5 bases each). This CDR3 is built from 14 residues. CDR1 is SGDLS, CDR2 YYNGEE, per germline. Trimming stripped 0 bases from V and 7 bases from J, with 10 bases between.

The J gene is TRBJ1-1, the V gene TRBV7-9; no clear D gene. The CDR3 loop spans 15 amino acids. V was shortened by 5 bases and J by 1 base, with 14 bases between the two germline ends. CDR1 is SEHNR and CDR2 is FQNEAQ in the germline V gene (reference sequence). CDR3 sequence (DNA): TGTGCCAGCAGCCTCTACCTAGTTGGGAACACTGAAGCTTTCTTT. It translates to CASSLYLVGNTEAFF.

This clonotype was counted only a few times. The chain employs TRBV13 and TRBJ2-1; TRBD2 is a possible D gene (5 bases). The V end lost 5 bases, the J end lost 8 bases, and 16 bases lay between the germline ends. The CDR3 spans 14 residues. Germline CDR1 and CDR2: PRHDT and FYEKMQ (reference sequence). The CDR3 spells CASSTDTGWDEQFF. CDR3 nucleotides: TGTGCCAGCAGCACTGACACGGGGTGGGATGAGCAGTTCTTC.

This clonotype was counted only a few times. The chain links TRBV5-6 to TRBJ2-4; TRBD2 is a possible D gene (6 bases). Germline-derived CDR1 and CDR2 are SGHDT and YYEEEE. Trimming removed 5 bases from V and 9 bases from J, with 12 bases in between. This CDR3 spans 12 amino acids. The CDR3 region is CASSPGGAIQYF. The CDR3 bases are TGTGCCAGCAGTCCTGGCGGGGCCATTCAGTACTTC. The entire variable domain, with the rest obtained from reference TRBV5-6 and TRBJ2-4, is as follows: DAGVTQSPTHLIKTRGQQVTLRCSPKSGHDTVSWYQQALGQGPQFIFQYYEEEERQRGNFPDRFSGHQFPNYSSELNVNALLLGDSALYLCASSPGGAIQYFGAGTRLSVL.

This clonotype was counted many times. The gene calls are TRBV6-5 and TRBJ1-1; TRBD1 is a possible D gene (5 bases). The CDR3 is 12 residues long. V was pared by 2 bases and J by 5 bases, with 6 bases between. In germline, CDR1 is MNHEY, CDR2 SVGAGI. This CDR3 reads CASSYGGTEAFF. The CDR3 coding sequence is TGTGCCAGCAGTTACGGGGGGACTGAAGCTTTCTTT.

The chain couples TRBV20-1 to TRBJ2-7; 9 bases agree with TRBD1. The germline V gene encodes CDR1 DFQATT and CDR2 SNEGSKA (reference sequence). Trimming took 7 bases from V and 3 from J; bases not matched to a gene: 10. The CDR3 length is 14 residues. The CDR3 loop reads CSVLPGQGHYEQYF. The CDR3 DNA reads TGCAGTGTACTTCCGGGACAGGGTCACTACGAGCAGTACTTC.

The rearrangement uses TRBV5-1 and TRBJ2-7, with D possibly TRBD2 on 9 matching bases. The CDR3 has 22 residues. Germline loops: CDR1 SGHRS, CDR2 YFSETQ. The V and J ends lost 4 bases and 2 bases respectively, with 37 bases between them. CDR3 nucleotides: TGCGCCAGCAGCATCACGACAGGGGCAGGTCTAGCGGGACGCTCCCGGGCCTACGAGCAGTACTTC. Amino acid sequence: CASSITTGAGLAGRSRAYEQYF.

This clonotype has only a few counts. CDR3 loop: CASSFSEGAYEQYF. CDR3 bases: TGCGCCAGCAGCTTTTCCGAGGGTGCCTACGAGCAGTACTTC. J is TRBJ2-7 and V is TRBV5-1, with TRBD2 as a possible D gene (5 bases). Between the trimmed V and J ends, which lost 2 bases and 2 bases, there was a span of 11 bases. Germline V gene sequence: CDR1 SGHRS, CDR2 YFSETQ. This CDR3 comprises 14 residues.

This clonotype was picked up a small number of times. One junction end disagrees with the germline gene, perhaps due to a read error. Here the CDR3 reads CSVPSPNTGKLFF. As DNA, the CDR3 is TGCAGTGTCCCGTCTCCGAACACCGGGAAGCTGTTTTTT. The chain has TRBV20-1 and TRBJ2-2; tentatively, D is TRBD2 (5 bases). Germline V lookup: CDR1 DFQATT, CDR2 SNEGSKA (reference sequence). The CDR3 consists of 13 residues.

This clonotype was counted only a few times. This chain joins TRBV27 and TRBJ1-2; a weak D match, TRBD1 (6 bases). This CDR3 spans 14 amino acids. The V and J ends lost 4 bases and 5 bases respectively, with 14 bases between them. The germline V gene has CDR1 MNHEY and CDR2 SMNVEV (reference sequence). This CDR3 is CASSSHLTGYGYTF. Here the CDR3 DNA reads TGTGCCAGCAGTTCCCACTTAACAGGGTATGGCTACACCTTC.

The chain links TRBV4-2 to TRBJ2-5, with 8 positions matching TRBD1. CDR1 and CDR2 from the germline V gene are LGHNA and YNFKEQ. V gave up 2 bases and J gave up 5 bases; unmatched junction bases: 10. CDR3 length: 16 residues. The CDR3 loop reads CASSQPDPGGVETQYF. The DNA of the CDR3 is TGTGCCAGCAGCCAACCCGATCCAGGGGGCGTCGAGACCCAGTACTTC.

This clonotype was seen more than once but under ten times. The CDR3 DNA sequence: TGTGCCAGCAGCTTAGTCTCTAGCATTGGGGGAAGGAATGAGCAGTTCTTC. Translating gives CASSLVSSIGGRNEQFF. The chain has TRBV7-2 and TRBJ2-1; D possibly uses TRBD1 or TRBD2 (5 bases each). The V gene lost 1 base and the J gene lost 7 bases, with 20 bases spanning the gap. CDR1 and CDR2 (germline): SGHTA, FQGNSA. This CDR3 is built from 17 residues. Full variable domain (remainder filled in from reference TRBV7-2 and TRBJ2-1): GAGVSQSPSNKVTEKGKDVELRCDPISGHTALYWYRQSLGQGLEFLIYFQGNSAPDKSGLPSDRFSAERTGGSVSTLTIQRTQQEDSAVYLCASSLVSSIGGRNEQFFGPGTRLTVL.

As DNA, the CDR3 is TGTGCCAGCTCCCTTCATTTGGACAGGGCCGGGTACAATGAGCAGTTCTTC. Translating gives CASSLHLDRAGYNEQFF. V is TRBV6-4 and J is TRBJ2-1, with 8 bases identical to TRBD1. After removal of 8 bases from V and 4 bases from J, the junction contained 16 bases not matched to a gene. The CDR3 length is 17 residues. CDR1 and CDR2 from the germline V gene are MRHNA and SNTAGT.

The chain is built from TRBV7-9 and TRBJ2-4; 9 nucleotides line up with TRBD1. CDR3 length equals 13 residues. V dropped 7 bases and J dropped 8; count of bases not matched to a gene: 6. In germline, CDR1 is SEHNR, CDR2 FQNEAQ (reference sequence). The CDR3 DNA is TGTGCCAGCACTGGGGGACAGGGCTACATTCAGTACTTC. It yields the protein CASTGGQGYIQYF.

The chain recombines TRBV7-2 with TRBJ2-7; possibly TRBD2 for D (6 bases). With 1 base removed from V and 3 bases from J, the gap between germline ends came to 13 bases. Germline V gene data show CDR1 as SGHTA and CDR2 as FQGNSA. This CDR3 is built from 15 residues. CDR3 residues: CASSLDRGTLYEQYF. Written as DNA, the CDR3 is TGTGCCAGCAGCTTAGACCGGGGGACCCTCTACGAGCAGTACTTC.